These T cell receptor beta chains were read from a single sample in a study of blood T cell repertoires in COVID-19. Clones were read by immunoSEQ multiplex PCR, and TCRdb kept only the in-frame ones, dropping some. This sample carries 75,000 to 100,000 clones, around 87% of them seen once, and the ten largest clones take roughly 7.1%. The source material was peripheral blood. The receptors come from a human donor with acute or convalescent COVID-19. The donor label of this sample is uncertain. Each CDR3 is given with its conserved first and last residue. Fields, in order: J gene, V gene, clone size, CDR3 protein. Size tells how often a clone was seen (once, few, many) or the class of an expanded clone, and some rows leave it out.

TRBJ2-5 | TRBV4-1 | - | CASSQDVWRETQYF
TRBJ1-5 | TRBV5-1 | few | CASRMDSANQPQHF
TRBJ1-1 | TRBV28 | - | CASSLGGQGRTEAFF
TRBJ2-3 | TRBV12-5 | - | CASGPGGSPLIQYF
TRBJ1-5 | TRBV7-9 | once | CASSRGQGMYQPQHF
TRBJ1-5 | TRBV28 | - | CASSFTRGGGKPQHF
TRBJ1-6 | TRBV28 | - | CASSLEQGNSPLHF
TRBJ1-2 | TRBV25-1 | - | CASSDRLLNYGYTF
TRBJ1-5 | TRBV2 | - | CASSEEAGVRQPQHF
TRBJ1-2 | TRBV6-1 | few | CASSERRGSGYTF
TRBJ1-2 | TRBV19 | - | CASNLPQGARQSDYGYTF
TRBJ2-2 | TRBV19 | - | CASSTGQVNTGELFF
TRBJ1-6 | TRBV28 | - | CASSSGQGGSPLHF
TRBJ1-1 | TRBV7-8 | - | CASSYSGNTEAFF
TRBJ2-5 | TRBV6-5 | - | CASSYPPGQRKETQYF
TRBJ1-2 | TRBV19 | - | CASSGINYGYTF
TRBJ2-1 | TRBV11-3 | - | CASSLGGQYNEQFF
TRBJ1-2 | TRBV27 | once | CASSDDRDSDGYTF
TRBJ1-6 | TRBV7-9 | - | CASSLDRMNSPLHF
TRBJ2-2 | TRBV19 | - | CASSIGQKKTNTGELFF
TRBJ2-7 | TRBV27 | few | CASFGEKPYEQYF
TRBJ2-5 | TRBV30 | - | CAWSAGTSGGIGETQYF
TRBJ2-7 | TRBV11-3 | few | CASSATGDEQYF
TRBJ1-2 | TRBV7-2 | - | CASSRDTGNYGYTF
TRBJ1-6 | TRBV30 | - | CAWSNRGPHNSPLHF
TRBJ2-2 | TRBV4-1 | - | CASSQAGAAGELFF
TRBJ2-1 | TRBV5-4 | - | CASSLAAGGSYNEQFF
TRBJ1-1 | TRBV9 | - | CASSASTNTEAFF
TRBJ1-2 | TRBV5-1 | - | CASSFDRYGYTF
TRBJ1-4 | TRBV9 | - | CASSAGTPGQGPEKLFF
TRBJ2-2 | TRBV15 | - | CATSRDGGRLRELGAGELFF
TRBJ1-5 | TRBV2 | - | CASSGTGNQPQHF